What follows describes a single T cell receptor (beta chain). What it binds is unknown. The CDR3 loop spans 15 amino acids. Germline CDR1 is SEHNR and CDR2 is FQNEAQ (reference sequence). With V trimmed by 5 bases and J by 1 base, 5 bases remained unmatched. The data stem from a study of response to subunit inactivated influenza vaccine. Findings and caveats of the study: Seasonal influenza vaccination, on each occasion, was suggested by the authors to recruit few new T cells.

TCRdb reanalysed the RT-PCR reads using MiXCR and keeps one entry per CDR3 protein. The table has about 570,000 distinct CDR3 sequences, roughly 12% seen once. The same sample was also used in a study of T cells expressing NK-cell markers. In that study: A 5'RACE template switching approach incorporating UMIs was used to make TCR beta cDNA. Out of eight donors sequenced, seven tested HCMV-seropositive and the remaining one seronegative. Of the CD8+ T cell pool in roughly six donors, about 1.0-8% was accounted for by dominant NKG2C+ clonotypes. Whether the expanded NKG2C+ T cell clones recognized HCMV remained unclear.

This material consisted of PBMCs from blood, taken on the day of vaccination. This chain links TRBV7-9 with TRBJ2-7, with 10 bases lining up with TRBD1. This TCR was sampled from a man between 50 and 59 years old who received an inactivated influenza vaccine. CDR3 nucleotide sequence: TGTGCCAGCAGCAACCGGGACAGGGGATCCTACGAGCAGTACTTC. Its protein product is CASSNRDRGSYEQYF.